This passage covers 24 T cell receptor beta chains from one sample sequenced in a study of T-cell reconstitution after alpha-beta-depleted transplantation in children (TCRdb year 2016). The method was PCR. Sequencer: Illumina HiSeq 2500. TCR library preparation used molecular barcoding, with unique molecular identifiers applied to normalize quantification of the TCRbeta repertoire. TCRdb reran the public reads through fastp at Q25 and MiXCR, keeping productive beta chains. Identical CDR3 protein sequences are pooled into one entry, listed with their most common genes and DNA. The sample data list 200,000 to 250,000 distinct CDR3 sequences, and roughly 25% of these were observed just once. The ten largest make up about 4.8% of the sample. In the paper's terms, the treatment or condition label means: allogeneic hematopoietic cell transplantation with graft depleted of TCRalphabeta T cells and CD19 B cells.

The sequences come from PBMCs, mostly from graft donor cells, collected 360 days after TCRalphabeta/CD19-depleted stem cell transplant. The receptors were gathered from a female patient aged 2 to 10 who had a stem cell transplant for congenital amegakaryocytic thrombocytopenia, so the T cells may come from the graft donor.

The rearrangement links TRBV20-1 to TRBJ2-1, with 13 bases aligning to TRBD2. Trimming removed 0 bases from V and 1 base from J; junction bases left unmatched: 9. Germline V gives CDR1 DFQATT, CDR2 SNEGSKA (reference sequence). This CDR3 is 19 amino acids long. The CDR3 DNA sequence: TGCAGTGCTAGAGATTCGGGGCGGACTAGCGGGGGATCCTACAATGAGCAGTTCTTC. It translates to CSARDSGRTSGGSYNEQFF.

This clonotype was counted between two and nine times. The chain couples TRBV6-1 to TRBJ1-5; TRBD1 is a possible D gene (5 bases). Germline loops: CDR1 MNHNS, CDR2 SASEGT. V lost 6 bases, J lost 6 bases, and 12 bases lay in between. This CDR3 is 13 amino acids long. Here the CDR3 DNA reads TGTGCCAGCAGAAGACAGCAAGGTCAGCCCCAGCATTTT. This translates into CASRRQQGQPQHF.

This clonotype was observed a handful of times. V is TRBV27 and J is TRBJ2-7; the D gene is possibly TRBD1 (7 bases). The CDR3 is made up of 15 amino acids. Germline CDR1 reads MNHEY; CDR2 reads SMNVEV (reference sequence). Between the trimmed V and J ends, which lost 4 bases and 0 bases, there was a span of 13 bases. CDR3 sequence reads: CASSSAEGASYEQYF. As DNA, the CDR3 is TGTGCCAGCAGTTCGGCGGAGGGGGCCTCCTACGAGCAGTACTTC.

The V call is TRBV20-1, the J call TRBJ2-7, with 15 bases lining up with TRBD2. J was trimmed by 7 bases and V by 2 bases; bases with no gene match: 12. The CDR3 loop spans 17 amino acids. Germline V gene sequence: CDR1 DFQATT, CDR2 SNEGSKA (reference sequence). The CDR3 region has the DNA TGCAGTGCTAGAAGGACTAGCGGGGGGGCTTTTTTTGGGGAGCAGTACTTC. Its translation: CSARRTSGGAFFGEQYF.

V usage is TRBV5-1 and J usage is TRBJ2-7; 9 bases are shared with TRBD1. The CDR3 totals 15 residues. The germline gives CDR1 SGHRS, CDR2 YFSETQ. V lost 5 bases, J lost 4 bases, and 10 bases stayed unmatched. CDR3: CASRMRQGVRYEQYF. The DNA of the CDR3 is TGCGCCAGCAGGATGAGACAGGGGGTGAGGTACGAGCAGTACTTC.

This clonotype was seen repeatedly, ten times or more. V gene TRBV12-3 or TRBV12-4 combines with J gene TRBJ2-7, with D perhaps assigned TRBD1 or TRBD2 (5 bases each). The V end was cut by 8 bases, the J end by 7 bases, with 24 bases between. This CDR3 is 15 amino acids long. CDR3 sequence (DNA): TGTGCCAGCTCCTCTTCCGGGACCTACAATGGGGAGCAGTACTTC. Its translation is CASSSSGTYNGEQYF.

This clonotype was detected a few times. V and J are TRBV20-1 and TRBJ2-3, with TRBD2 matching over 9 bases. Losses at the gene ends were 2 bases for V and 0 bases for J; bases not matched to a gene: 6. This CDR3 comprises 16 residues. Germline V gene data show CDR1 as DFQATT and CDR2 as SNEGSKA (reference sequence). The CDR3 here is CSARRASGASTDTQYF. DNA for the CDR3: TGCAGTGCTAGACGAGCTAGCGGGGCGAGCACAGATACGCAGTATTTT.

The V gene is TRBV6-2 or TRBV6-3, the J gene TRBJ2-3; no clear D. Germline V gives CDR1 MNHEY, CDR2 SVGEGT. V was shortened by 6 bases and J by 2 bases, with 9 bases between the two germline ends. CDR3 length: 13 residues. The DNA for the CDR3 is TGTGCCAGCAGGTCGGGTCCCACAGATACGCAGTATTTT. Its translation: CASRSGPTDTQYF.

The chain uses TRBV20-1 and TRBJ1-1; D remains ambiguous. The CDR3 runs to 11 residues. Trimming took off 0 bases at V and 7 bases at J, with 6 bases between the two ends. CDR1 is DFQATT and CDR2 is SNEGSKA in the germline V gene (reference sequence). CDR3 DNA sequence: TGCAGTGCTAGAGATACTGTTGAAGCTTTCTTT. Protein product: CSARDTVEAFF.

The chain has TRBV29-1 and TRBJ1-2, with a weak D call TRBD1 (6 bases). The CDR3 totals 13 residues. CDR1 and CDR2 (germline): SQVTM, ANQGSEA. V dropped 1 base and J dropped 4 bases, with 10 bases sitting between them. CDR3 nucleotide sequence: TGCAGCGTTGAAGGGGGGGACACCTATGGCTACACCTTC. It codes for CSVEGGDTYGYTF.

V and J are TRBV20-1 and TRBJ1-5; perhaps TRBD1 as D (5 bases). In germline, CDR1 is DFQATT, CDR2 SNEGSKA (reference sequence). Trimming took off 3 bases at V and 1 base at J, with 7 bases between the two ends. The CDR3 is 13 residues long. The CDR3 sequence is CSASGGSNQPQHF. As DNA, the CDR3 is TGCAGTGCTAGCGGGGGGAGCAATCAGCCCCAGCATTTT.

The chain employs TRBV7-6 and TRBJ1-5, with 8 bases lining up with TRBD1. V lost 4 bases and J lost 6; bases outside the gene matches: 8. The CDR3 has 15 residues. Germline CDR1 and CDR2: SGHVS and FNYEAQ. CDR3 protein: CASSYAGGLGQPQHF. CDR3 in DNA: TGTGCCAGCAGCTATGCAGGGGGCCTCGGTCAGCCCCAGCATTTT.

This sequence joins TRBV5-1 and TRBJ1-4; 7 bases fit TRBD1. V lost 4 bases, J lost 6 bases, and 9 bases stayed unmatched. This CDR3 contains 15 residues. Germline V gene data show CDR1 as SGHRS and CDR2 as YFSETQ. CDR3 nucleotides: TGCGCCAGCAGCCCCTTTGGGACAGTCGATGAAAAACTGTTTTTT. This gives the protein CASSPFGTVDEKLFF.

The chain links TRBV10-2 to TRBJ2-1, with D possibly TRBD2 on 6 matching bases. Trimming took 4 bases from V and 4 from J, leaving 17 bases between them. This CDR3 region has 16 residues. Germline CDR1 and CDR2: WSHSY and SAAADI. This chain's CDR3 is CASSAMRERFYNEQFF. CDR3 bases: TGCGCCAGCAGTGCTATGCGGGAAAGATTTTACAATGAGCAGTTCTTC.

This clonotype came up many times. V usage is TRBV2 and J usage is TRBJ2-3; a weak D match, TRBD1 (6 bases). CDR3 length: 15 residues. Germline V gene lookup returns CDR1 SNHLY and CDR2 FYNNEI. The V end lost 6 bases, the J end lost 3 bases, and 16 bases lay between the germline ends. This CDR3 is CASRWGQAETDTQYF. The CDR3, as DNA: TGTGCCAGCAGGTGGGGGCAGGCGGAGACAGATACGCAGTATTTT.

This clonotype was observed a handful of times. The CDR3 DNA follows: TGTGCCACCGCTGGGAGGGACACTGAAGCTTTCTTT. This gives the protein CATAGRDTEAFF. The chain combines TRBV24-1 with TRBJ1-1; D is unresolved. Trimming cost V 9 bases and J 3 bases, with 10 bases left between them. Germline V gene sequence: CDR1 KGHDR, CDR2 SFDVKD. The CDR3 covers 12 residues.

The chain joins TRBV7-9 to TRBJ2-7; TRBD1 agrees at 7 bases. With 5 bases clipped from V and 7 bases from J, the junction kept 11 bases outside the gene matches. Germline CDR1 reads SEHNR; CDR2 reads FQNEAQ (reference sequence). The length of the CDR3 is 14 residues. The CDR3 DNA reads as TGTGCCAGCAGCCCGACAGGGCTCTCCTTTGAGCAGTACTTC. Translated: CASSPTGLSFEQYF. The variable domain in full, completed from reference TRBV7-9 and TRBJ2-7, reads DTGVSQNPRHKITKRGQNVTFRCDPISEHNRLYWYRQTLGQGPEFLTYFQNEAQLEKSRLLSDRFSAERPKGSFSTLEIQRTEQGDSAMYLCASSPTGLSFEQYFGPGTRLTVT.

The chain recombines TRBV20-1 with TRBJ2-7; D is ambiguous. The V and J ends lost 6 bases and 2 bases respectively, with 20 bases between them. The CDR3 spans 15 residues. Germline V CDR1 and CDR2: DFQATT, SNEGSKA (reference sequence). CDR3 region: CSAAHRLGNPYEQYF. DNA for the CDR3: TGCAGTGCCGCCCACCGTCTGGGGAATCCCTACGAGCAGTACTTC.

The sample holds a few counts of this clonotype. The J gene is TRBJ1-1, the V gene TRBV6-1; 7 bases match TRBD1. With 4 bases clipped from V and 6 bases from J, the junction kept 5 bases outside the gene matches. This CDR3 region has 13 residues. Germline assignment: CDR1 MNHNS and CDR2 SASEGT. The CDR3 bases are TGTGCCAGCAGTGCTGACAGGGACTCTGAAGCTTTCTTT. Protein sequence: CASSADRDSEAFF.

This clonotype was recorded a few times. The CDR3 reads CASSQAWGLSLEQYF. CDR3 bases: TGCGCCAGCAGCCAAGCTTGGGGGCTATCCCTCGAGCAGTACTTC. The rearrangement links TRBV4-1 to TRBJ2-7; a weak D match, TRBD1 (6 bases). This CDR3 has 15 residues. The germline V and J ends were trimmed by 1 base and 6 bases, with 16 bases remaining between them. Germline V lookup: CDR1 MGHRA, CDR2 YSYEKL.

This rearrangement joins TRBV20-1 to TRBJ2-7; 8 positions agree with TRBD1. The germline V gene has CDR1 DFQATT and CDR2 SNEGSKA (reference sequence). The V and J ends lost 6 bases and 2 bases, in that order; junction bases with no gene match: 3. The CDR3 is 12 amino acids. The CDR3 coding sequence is TGCAGTGCCGCCAGGGGGCCCTACGAGCAGTACTTC. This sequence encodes CSAARGPYEQYF.

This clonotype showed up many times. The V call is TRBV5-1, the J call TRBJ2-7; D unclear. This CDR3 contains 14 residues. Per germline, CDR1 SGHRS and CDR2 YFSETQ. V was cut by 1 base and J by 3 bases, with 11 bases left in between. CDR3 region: CASSLIPEYYEQYF. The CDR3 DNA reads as TGCGCCAGCAGCTTGATCCCAGAATACTACGAGCAGTACTTC.

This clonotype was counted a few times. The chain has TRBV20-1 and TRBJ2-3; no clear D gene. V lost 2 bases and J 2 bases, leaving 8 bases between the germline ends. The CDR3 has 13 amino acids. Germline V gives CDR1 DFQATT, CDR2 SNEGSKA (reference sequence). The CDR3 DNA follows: TGCAGTGCTAGAAGGGATACCACAGATACGCAGTATTTT. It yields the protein CSARRDTTDTQYF.

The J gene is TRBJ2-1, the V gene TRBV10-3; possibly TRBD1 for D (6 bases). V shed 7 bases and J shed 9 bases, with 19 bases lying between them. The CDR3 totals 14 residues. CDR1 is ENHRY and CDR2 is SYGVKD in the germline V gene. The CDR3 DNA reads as TGTGCCATCACCTCCGACAGGTGGGTGAGTGAGCAGTTCTTC. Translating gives CAITSDRWVSEQFF.